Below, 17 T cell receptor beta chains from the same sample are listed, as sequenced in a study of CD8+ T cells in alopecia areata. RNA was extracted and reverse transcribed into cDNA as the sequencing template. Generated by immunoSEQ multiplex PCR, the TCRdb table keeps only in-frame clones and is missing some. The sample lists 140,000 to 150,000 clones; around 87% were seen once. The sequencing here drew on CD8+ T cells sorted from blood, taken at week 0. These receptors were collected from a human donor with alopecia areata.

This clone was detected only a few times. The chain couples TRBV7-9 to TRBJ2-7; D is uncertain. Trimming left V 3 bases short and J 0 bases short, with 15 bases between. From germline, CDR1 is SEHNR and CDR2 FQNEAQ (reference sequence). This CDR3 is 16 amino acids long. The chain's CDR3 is CASSFWPARSSYEQYF. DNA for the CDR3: TGTGCCAGCAGCTTTTGGCCCGCTAGGAGCTCCTACGAGCAGTACTTC.

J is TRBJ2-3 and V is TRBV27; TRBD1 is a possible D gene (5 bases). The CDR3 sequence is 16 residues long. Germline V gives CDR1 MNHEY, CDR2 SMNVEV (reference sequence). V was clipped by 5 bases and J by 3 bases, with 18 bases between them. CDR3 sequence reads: CASSPLQGFGTDTQYF. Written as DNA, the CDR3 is TGTGCCAGCAGTCCTCTTCAGGGTTTCGGGACAGATACGCAGTATTTT.

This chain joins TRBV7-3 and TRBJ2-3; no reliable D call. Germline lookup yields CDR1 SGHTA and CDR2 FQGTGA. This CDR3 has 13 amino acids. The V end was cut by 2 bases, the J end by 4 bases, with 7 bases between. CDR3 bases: TGTGCCAGCAGCTTAGACACTTCAGATACGCAGTATTTT. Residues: CASSLDTSDTQYF.

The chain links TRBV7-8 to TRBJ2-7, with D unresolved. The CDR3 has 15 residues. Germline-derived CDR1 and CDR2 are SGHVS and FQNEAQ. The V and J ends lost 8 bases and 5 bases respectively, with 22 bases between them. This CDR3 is CASGSGPPVPNEQYF. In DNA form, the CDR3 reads TGTGCCAGCGGCTCCGGGCCCCCGGTCCCCAACGAGCAGTACTTC.

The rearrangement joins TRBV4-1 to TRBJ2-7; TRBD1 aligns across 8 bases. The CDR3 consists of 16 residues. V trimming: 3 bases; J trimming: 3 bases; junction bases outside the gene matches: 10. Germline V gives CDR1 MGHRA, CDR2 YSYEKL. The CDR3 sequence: CASSQTGVPSNYEQYF. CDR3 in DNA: TGCGCCAGCAGCCAGACAGGGGTGCCCTCCAACTACGAGCAGTACTTC.

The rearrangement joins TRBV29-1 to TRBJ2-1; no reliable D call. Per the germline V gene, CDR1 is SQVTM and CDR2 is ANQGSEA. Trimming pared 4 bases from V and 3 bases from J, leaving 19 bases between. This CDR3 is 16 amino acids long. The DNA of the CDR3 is TGCAGCGTTGGGGTAAGGCGCAGGAACATCTACAATGAGCAGTTCTTC. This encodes CSVGVRRRNIYNEQFF.

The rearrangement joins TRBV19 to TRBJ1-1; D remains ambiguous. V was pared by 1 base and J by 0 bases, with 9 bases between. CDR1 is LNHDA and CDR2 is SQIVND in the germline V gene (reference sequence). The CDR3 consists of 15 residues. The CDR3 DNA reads TGTGCCAGTAGTATAGCCCAGGCGATGAACACTGAAGCTTTCTTT. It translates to CASSIAQAMNTEAFF.

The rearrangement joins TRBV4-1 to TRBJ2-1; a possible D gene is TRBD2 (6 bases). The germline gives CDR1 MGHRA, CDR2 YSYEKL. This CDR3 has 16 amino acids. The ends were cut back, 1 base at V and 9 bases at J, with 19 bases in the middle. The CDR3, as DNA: TGCGCCAGCAGCCAAGGACTACGGGAGACCGAACCTGAGCAGTTCTTC. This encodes CASSQGLRETEPEQFF.

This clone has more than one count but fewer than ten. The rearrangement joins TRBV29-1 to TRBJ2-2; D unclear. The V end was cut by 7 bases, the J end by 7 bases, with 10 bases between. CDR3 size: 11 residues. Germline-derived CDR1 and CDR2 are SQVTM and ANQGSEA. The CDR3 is CSAEVVGELFF. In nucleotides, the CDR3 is TGCAGCGCCGAGGTAGTCGGGGAGCTGTTTTTT.

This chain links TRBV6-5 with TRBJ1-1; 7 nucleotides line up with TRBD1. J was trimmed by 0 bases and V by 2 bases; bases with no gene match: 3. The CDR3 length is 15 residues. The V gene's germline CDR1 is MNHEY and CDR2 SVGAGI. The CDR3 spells CASSYLGQVNTEAFF. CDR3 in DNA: TGTGCCAGCAGTTACCTCGGACAGGTGAACACTGAAGCTTTCTTT.

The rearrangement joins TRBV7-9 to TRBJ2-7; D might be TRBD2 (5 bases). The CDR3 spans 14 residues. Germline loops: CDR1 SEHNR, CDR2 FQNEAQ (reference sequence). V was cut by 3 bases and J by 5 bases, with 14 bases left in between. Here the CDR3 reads CASSFVGNVNEQYF. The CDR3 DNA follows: TGTGCCAGCAGCTTTGTCGGGAATGTTAACGAGCAGTACTTC.

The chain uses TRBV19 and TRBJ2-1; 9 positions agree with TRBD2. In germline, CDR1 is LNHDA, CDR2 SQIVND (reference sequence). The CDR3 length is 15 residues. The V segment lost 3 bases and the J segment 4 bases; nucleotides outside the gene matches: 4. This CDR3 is CASSIPAGGYNEQFF. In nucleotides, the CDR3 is TGTGCCAGTAGTATCCCGGCGGGAGGGTACAATGAGCAGTTCTTC.

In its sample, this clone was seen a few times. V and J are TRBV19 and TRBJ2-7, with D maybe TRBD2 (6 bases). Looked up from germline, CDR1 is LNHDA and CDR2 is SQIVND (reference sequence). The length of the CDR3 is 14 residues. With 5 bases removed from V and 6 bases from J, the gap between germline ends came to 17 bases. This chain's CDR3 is CASSAGTSGVEQYF. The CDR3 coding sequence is TGTGCCAGTAGTGCTGGGACTTCAGGCGTCGAGCAGTACTTC.

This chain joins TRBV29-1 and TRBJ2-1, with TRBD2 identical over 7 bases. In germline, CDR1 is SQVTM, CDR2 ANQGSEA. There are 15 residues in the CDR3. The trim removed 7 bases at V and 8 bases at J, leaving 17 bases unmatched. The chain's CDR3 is CSAEARGGRGDEQFF. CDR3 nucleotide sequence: TGCAGCGCAGAGGCACGCGGCGGGAGAGGCGATGAGCAGTTCTTC.

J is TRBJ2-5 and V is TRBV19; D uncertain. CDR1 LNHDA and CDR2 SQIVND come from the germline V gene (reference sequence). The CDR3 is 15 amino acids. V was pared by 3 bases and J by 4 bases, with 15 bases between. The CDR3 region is CASSISGPFSETQYF. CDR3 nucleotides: TGTGCCAGTAGTATCTCAGGCCCATTCTCAGAGACCCAGTACTTC.

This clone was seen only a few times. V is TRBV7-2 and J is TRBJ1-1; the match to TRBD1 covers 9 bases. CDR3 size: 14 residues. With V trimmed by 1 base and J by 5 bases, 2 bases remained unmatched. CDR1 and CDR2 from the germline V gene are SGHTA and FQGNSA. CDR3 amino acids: CASSLGGTGTEAFF. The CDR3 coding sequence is TGTGCCAGCAGCTTAGGAGGGACAGGGACTGAAGCTTTCTTT.

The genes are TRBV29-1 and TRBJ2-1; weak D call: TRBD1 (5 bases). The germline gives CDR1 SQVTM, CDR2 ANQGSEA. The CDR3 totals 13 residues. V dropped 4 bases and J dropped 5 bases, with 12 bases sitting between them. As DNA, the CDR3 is TGCAGCGTTGGGGAACAGGTGAACAATGAGCAGTTCTTC. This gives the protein CSVGEQVNNEQFF.